One T cell receptor (beta chain) is described in this entry. CDR3 length equals 15 residues. The V segment lost 2 bases and the J segment 3 bases; nucleotides outside the gene matches: 0. Per the germline V gene, CDR1 is MNHEY and CDR2 is SVGAGI. Original processing methods: Amplification of reference gene primers was used by the study to estimate nucleated cell counts. Sequenced by immunoSEQ multiplex PCR; TCRdb stores in-frame clones only, minus some. V and J calls and clone size come straight from that table; D and trimming were deduced from the DNA. Of about 170,000 clones listed, more than 85% are singletons. The sample is drawn from a study of blood T cell repertoires in COVID-19. Whole-study context: COVID-19 samples, acute and convalescent, were from the United States, Italy and Spain. The cDNA or gDNA used as material had been derived from T cells, B-cell-depleted T cells, or PBMCs.

Allocation to cohorts depended on clinical history reported by the participants. Sequencing used PBMCs or T cells enriched from blood (not recorded which). This chain joins TRBV6-5 and TRBJ2-7; TRBD2 aligns across 14 bases. The clonotype comes from a human donor with acute COVID-19. The donor label of this sample is uncertain. CDR3 nucleotides: TGTGCCAGCAGTTACGGGACTAGCGGGGGCTACGAGCAGTACTTC. This codes for CASSYGTSGGYEQYF.